The 22 T cell receptor beta chains given below trace back to one sample, sequenced in a study of T-cell reconstitution after alpha-beta-depleted transplantation in children (dated by TCRdb to the mid-2010s). The receptor library was made with PCR. Sequencing was performed on an Illumina HiSeq 2500. TCR library preparation used molecular barcoding, with unique molecular identifiers applied to normalize quantification of the TCRbeta repertoire. TCRdb passed the public sequencing reads through fastp at Q25 and MiXCR, retaining productive beta sequences. Entries that share a CDR3 protein sequence are merged under the most common genes and DNA. The sample table records a few hundred thousand distinct CDR3 sequences; approximately 12% of these occur just once. 2% to 2.5% of the sample is in the top ten clones. The sample's treatment or condition label, decoded: allogeneic hematopoietic cell transplantation with graft depleted of TCRalphabeta T cells and CD19 B cells.

The sample was PBMCs, mostly from graft donor cells, taken 360 days after TCRalphabeta/CD19-depleted stem cell transplant. All receptors derive from a male patient aged 10 to 17 who had a stem cell transplant for acute myeloid leukemia, so the T cells may come from the graft donor.

This clonotype was counted at least ten times. This rearrangement joins TRBV28 to TRBJ1-1; TRBD1 matches 8 bases. The CDR3 covers 15 residues. The junction had 10 bases not matched to a gene; V was cut back by 6 bases and J by 4 bases. Germline CDR1 MDHEN, CDR2 SYDVKM. The CDR3 DNA reads TGTGCCAGCAGCCCAGGGGGCCGAAGCGCCACTGAAGCTTTCTTT. This encodes CASSPGGRSATEAFF.

This clonotype was recorded many times. J is TRBJ2-3 and V is TRBV28; D may be TRBD2 (5 bases). This CDR3 has 18 residues. The germline V and J ends were trimmed by 7 bases and 0 bases, with 23 bases remaining between them. Germline CDR1 is MDHEN and CDR2 is SYDVKM. The CDR3 bases are TGTGCCAGCACCCTGAGGACTGGAATCCCGACTAGCACAGATACGCAGTATTTT. Protein: CASTLRTGIPTSTDTQYF.

The sample holds a few counts of this clonotype. The chain recombines TRBV20-1 with TRBJ2-5; perhaps TRBD2 as D (6 bases). The germline CDR1 and CDR2 sequences are DFQATT and SNEGSKA (reference sequence). V was clipped by 1 base and J by 3 bases, with 9 bases between them. CDR3 length: 13 residues. The CDR3 region is CSARGLVKETQYF. The CDR3 region has the DNA TGCAGTGCTAGAGGACTAGTAAAAGAGACCCAGTACTTC.

This clonotype was picked up many times. V usage is TRBV27 and J usage is TRBJ2-5; TRBD2 aligns across 10 bases. The germline V gene has CDR1 MNHEY and CDR2 SMNVEV (reference sequence). Trimming cost V 8 bases and J 0 bases; bases outside gene matches: 9. There are 16 residues in the CDR3. This chain's CDR3 is CASHRTSGLYQETQYF. DNA for the CDR3: TGTGCCAGCCACCGGACTAGCGGATTGTACCAAGAGACCCAGTACTTC.

This clonotype was seen a few times. J is TRBJ1-1 and V is TRBV7-8; 7 bases agree with TRBD1. Looked up from germline, CDR1 is SGHVS and CDR2 is FQNEAQ. There are 14 residues in the CDR3. V dropped 4 bases and J dropped 8; count of bases not matched to a gene: 10. CDR3 nucleotide sequence: TGTGCCAGCAGCTCGCACCCGGGACAGAAAGAAGCTTTCTTT. It translates to CASSSHPGQKEAFF.

This clonotype showed up just a few times. The chain carries TRBV6-5 and TRBJ1-5, with D possibly matching TRBD1 (6 bases). V was pared by 7 bases and J by 7 bases, with 17 bases between. Germline loops: CDR1 MNHEY, CDR2 SVGAGI. The CDR3 extends over 14 amino acids. In nucleotides, the CDR3 is TGTGCCAGCACCACGGCGGGGGCAACGCAGCCCCAGCATTTT. Protein: CASTTAGATQPQHF.

This clonotype was found a few times. V gene TRBV5-1 combines with J gene TRBJ2-1; 14 bases align to TRBD2. CDR1 and CDR2 from the germline V gene are SGHRS and YFSETQ. The V segment lost 4 bases and the J segment 1 base; nucleotides outside the gene matches: 4. The CDR3 extends over 17 amino acids. As DNA, the CDR3 is TGCGCCAGCAGCCCGGGACTAGCGGGGGCGTCCTACAATGAGCAGTTCTTC. Encoded protein: CASSPGLAGASYNEQFF. The complete variable domain, with remaining parts taken from reference TRBV5-1 and TRBJ2-1, reads KAGVTQTPRYLIKTRGQQVTLSCSPISGHRSVSWYQQTPGQGLQFLFEYFSETQRNKGNFPGRFSGRQFSNSRSEMNVSTLELGDSALYLCASSPGLAGASYNEQFFGPGTRLTVL.

In its sample, this clonotype was seen a few times. The V and J genes are TRBV9 and TRBJ2-1; 8 nucleotides line up with TRBD2. This CDR3 comprises 13 residues. Losses at the gene ends were 6 bases for V and 8 bases for J; bases not matched to a gene: 7. Germline CDR1 is SGDLS and CDR2 is YYNGEE. The CDR3 here is CASNQEAGDEQFF. The CDR3 DNA follows: TGTGCCAGCAACCAAGAAGCGGGAGATGAGCAGTTCTTC.

This clonotype was seen a few times. The chain carries TRBV7-2 and TRBJ2-7; 11 bases agree with TRBD2. This CDR3 contains 17 residues. J lost 2 bases, V lost 2 bases, and 8 bases had no gene match. Germline loops: CDR1 SGHTA, CDR2 FQGNSA. The CDR3 region has the DNA TGTGCCAGCAGCTTATTGACTAGCGGGATAGTGACCTACGAGCAGTACTTC. Encoded protein: CASSLLTSGIVTYEQYF.

The V and J genes are TRBV4-3 and TRBJ2-6; maybe TRBD2 (6 bases). The germline gives CDR1 LGHNA, CDR2 YSLEER. V gave up 0 bases and J gave up 2 bases, with 14 bases separating them. This CDR3 is built from 18 residues. CDR3 DNA sequence: TGCGCCAGCAGCCAAGAGCGGGCCGGGAGCCCTGGGGCCAACGTCCTGACTTTC. It encodes CASSQERAGSPGANVLTF.

The V call is TRBV5-1, the J call TRBJ2-1, with TRBD2 matching over 9 bases. Germline loops: CDR1 SGHRS, CDR2 YFSETQ. The CDR3 covers 19 residues. V lost 0 bases and J lost 1; bases outside the gene matches: 11. The CDR3 reads CASSLGFPAGGGSYNEQFF. In DNA, the CDR3 is TGCGCCAGCAGCTTGGGATTTCCAGCGGGAGGAGGGTCCTACAATGAGCAGTTCTTC.

The chain carries TRBV9 and TRBJ1-5, with 9 bases that match TRBD1. The length of the CDR3 is 15 residues. CDR1 SGDLS and CDR2 YYNGEE come from the germline V gene. V lost 2 bases to trimming and J lost 4 bases; unmatched junction nucleotides: 4. The CDR3 region is CASSVSGTGNQPQHF. CDR3 coding DNA: TGTGCCAGCAGCGTGTCAGGGACAGGGAATCAGCCCCAGCATTTT.

J is TRBJ1-5 and V is TRBV21-1; the DNA was not compared with TRBD1, the D call given in the table. TRBV21-1 corresponds to a pseudogene. This CDR3 has 17 amino acids. DNA of the CDR3: TGTGCCAGCAGCAAACAGGGTTCAGGGCACCGCAATCAGCCCCAGCATTTT. Its protein is CASSKQGSGHRNQPQHF.

This clonotype appeared a few times. This rearrangement joins TRBV7-2 to TRBJ2-7; 9 bases align to TRBD1. V dropped 5 bases and J dropped 7; count of bases not matched to a gene: 12. The CDR3 length is 15 residues. Germline CDR1 SGHTA, CDR2 FQGNSA. The CDR3 protein is CASSPRATGGREQYF. DNA for the CDR3: TGTGCCAGCAGCCCCCGTGCGACAGGGGGTCGGGAGCAGTACTTC.

This clonotype has ten or more counts. The chain employs TRBV5-5 and TRBJ2-1; TRBD1 or TRBD2 may be the D gene (6 bases each). Trimming stripped 0 bases from V and 5 bases from J, with 18 bases between. Germline V lookup: CDR1 SGHKS, CDR2 YYEKEE (reference sequence). The CDR3 has 17 residues. CDR3 sequence: CASSLARGLKRDNEQFF. As DNA, the CDR3 is TGTGCCAGCAGCTTGGCCCGGGGGCTCAAGCGGGACAATGAGCAGTTCTTC.

For this clonotype: A much larger clone is a single base away; this may be a read error. V and J are TRBV7-3 and TRBJ2-1; 13 bases align to TRBD2. The CDR3 runs 15 residues. V was pared by 4 bases and J by 7 bases, with 4 bases of the junction left unmatched. The V gene's germline CDR1 is SGHTA and CDR2 FQGTGA. The DNA of the CDR3 is TGTGCCAGCAGCTCGACTAGCGGGAGGATAAATGAGCAGTTCTTC. Its translation is CASSSTSGRINEQFF.

This clonotype was detected only a few times. The chain joins TRBV7-2 to TRBJ1-4, with a possible D match to TRBD1 (6 bases). The ends were cut back, 3 bases at V and 7 bases at J, with 18 bases in the middle. This CDR3 comprises 16 residues. Germline values: CDR1 SGHTA, CDR2 FQGNSA. The CDR3 DNA sequence: TGTGCCAGCAGCTTCAGGCGGGGGCAATCGGGTGAAAAACTGTTTTTT. It is translated as CASSFRRGQSGEKLFF.

V and J are TRBV7-8 and TRBJ2-5, with D possibly being TRBD1 or TRBD2 (6 bases each). Germline V CDR1 and CDR2: SGHVS, FQNEAQ. CDR3 length: 15 residues. The V end lost 7 bases, the J end lost 4 bases, and 19 bases lay between the germline ends. CDR3 region: CASTILWGAGETQYF. The CDR3 DNA reads TGTGCCAGCACCATTTTGTGGGGGGCAGGAGAGACCCAGTACTTC.

This clonotype showed up many times. The genes are TRBV15 and TRBJ2-1, with D possibly being TRBD1 (6 bases). Germline CDR1 reads LNHNV; CDR2 reads YYDKDF (reference sequence). This CDR3 region has 12 residues. The ends were cut back, 4 bases at V and 7 bases at J, with 8 bases in the middle. The CDR3 spells CATSIQGNEQFF. CDR3 bases: TGTGCCACCAGCATACAGGGTAATGAGCAGTTCTTC.

This clonotype was seen a handful of times. The chain employs TRBV28 and TRBJ2-6; 7 nucleotides align to TRBD2. J was trimmed by 2 bases and V by 2 bases; bases with no gene match: 6. The CDR3 runs to 17 residues. The V gene's germline CDR1 is MDHEN and CDR2 SYDVKM. CDR3 DNA: TGTGCCAGCAGTTTACCTCCGGGGACTACTGGGGCCAACGTCCTGACTTTC. It translates to CASSLPPGTTGANVLTF.

The chain employs TRBV2 and TRBJ2-7; 12 positions match TRBD2. The CDR3 spans 17 residues. CDR1 is SNHLY, CDR2 FYNNEI, per germline. V dropped 8 bases and J dropped 2; count of bases not matched to a gene: 13. DNA for the CDR3: TGTGCCAGCGGCGGACTAGCGGGGCCAAGTTTAACCTACGAGCAGTACTTC. It is translated as CASGGLAGPSLTYEQYF. Full variable domain (missing parts from reference TRBV2 and TRBJ2-7): EPEVTQTPSHQVTQMGQEVILRCVPISNHLYFYWYRQILGQKVEFLVSFYNNEISEKSEIFDDQFSVERPDGSNFTLKIRSTKLEDSAMYFCASGGLAGPSLTYEQYFGPGTRLTVT.

CDR3 coding DNA: TGTGCCTGGAGTAGGGGAGGGCCCGTTCTCTATGAGCAGTTCTTC. It codes for CAWSRGGPVLYEQFF. The chain uses TRBV30 and TRBJ2-1; 7 bases line up with TRBD2. V lost 2 bases to trimming and J lost 8 bases; unmatched junction nucleotides: 12. Germline CDR1 and CDR2: GTSNPN and SVGIG (reference sequence). This CDR3 contains 15 residues.